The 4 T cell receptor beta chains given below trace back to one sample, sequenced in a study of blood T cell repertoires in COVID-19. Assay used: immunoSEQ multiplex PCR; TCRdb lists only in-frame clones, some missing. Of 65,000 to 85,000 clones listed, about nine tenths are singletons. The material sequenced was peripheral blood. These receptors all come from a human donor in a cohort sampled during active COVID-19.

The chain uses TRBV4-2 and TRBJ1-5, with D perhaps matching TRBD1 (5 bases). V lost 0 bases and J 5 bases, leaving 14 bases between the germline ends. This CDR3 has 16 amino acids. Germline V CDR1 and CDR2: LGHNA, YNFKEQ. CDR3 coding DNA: TGTGCCAGCAGCCAAGAGGTCGCAGGGAGGGATCAGCCCCAGCATTTT. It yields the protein CASSQEVAGRDQPQHF.

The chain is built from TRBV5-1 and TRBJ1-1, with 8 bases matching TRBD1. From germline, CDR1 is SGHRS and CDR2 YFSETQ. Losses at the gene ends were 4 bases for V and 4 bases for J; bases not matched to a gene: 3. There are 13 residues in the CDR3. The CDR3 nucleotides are TGCGCCAGCAGCCCCGACAGGGGCACTGAAGCTTTCTTT. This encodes CASSPDRGTEAFF.

The CDR3 is CASSLALGGQETQYF. The CDR3 nucleotides read TGTGCCAGCAGCTTAGCGTTAGGGGGTCAAGAGACCCAGTACTTC. This chain links TRBV7-9 with TRBJ2-5, with D maybe TRBD1 (6 bases). Germline V CDR1 and CDR2: SEHNR, FQNEAQ (reference sequence). This CDR3 is built from 15 residues. V lost 0 bases and J lost 2, with 10 bases in between.

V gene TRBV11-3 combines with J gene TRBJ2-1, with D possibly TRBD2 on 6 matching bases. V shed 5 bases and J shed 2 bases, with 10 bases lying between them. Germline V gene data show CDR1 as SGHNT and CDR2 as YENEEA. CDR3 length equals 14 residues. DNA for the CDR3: TGTGCCAGCAGCATGGGGGGTACCTACAATGAGCAGTTCTTC. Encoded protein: CASSMGGTYNEQFF.